This T cell receptor beta chain was retrieved from a study of human T cells and chemical hapten exposure (dated by TCRdb to about 2021). Context from the whole study: For sensitization, 2% DPC in acetone was applied to a roughly 2 cm by roughly 2 cm area of upper inner arm skin. The libraries were sequenced as a pool, and the TCR yield per sample differed mostly because of small variations in library volumes within the pool. Blood samples were taken from patients before sensitization (week 0) and then at 2, 6 and about 24 weeks after DPC sensitization. Patch testing on the upper back used Finn chambers containing 0.01% DPC, with scoring done after 6 days according to International Contact Dermatitis Research Group standards. The study tracked peripheral blood TCR repertoire changes in vivo during primary and secondary sensitization to the hapten diphenylcyclopropenone (DPC) in alopecia patients. For TCR sequencing, blood came from 25 to 35 alopecia patients at anywhere from one to four time points (pre-sensitization, 2, 6 and 24 weeks). Alopecia areata with under or over 50% scalp involvement, alopecia totalis and alopecia universalis were represented in the patient cohort, which was mostly female. Throughout the study period of roughly five months, patients also received therapeutic DPC doses to the scalp every week. General conclusions and limits of the study: DPC sensitization did not change the number of TCRs with a frequency above 1 in 1000, and there was no evidence of changes in global repertoire structure. After repeated subsampling, changes were observed in the strength of the expansion versus patch-test correlation and in the threshold at which the correlation became significant. Patch test score correlated positively with the number of PT1 expanded TCRs, reaching significance at thresholds 8, 16 and 32 but not at 4. Because all patients had alopecia, a presumed autoimmune disease, the immune response of the patients might differ from that of healthy individuals. Compared with pre-sensitization or healthy control sets, expanded TCRs formed significantly more large CDR3 similarity clusters, which is consistent with antigen-driven responses.

In the germline V gene (reference sequence), CDR1 corresponds to SEHNR and CDR2 to FQNEAQ. Trimming costs V 1 base and J 7 bases, and their ends lie 10 bases apart. The CDR3 spans 14 residues, from the cysteine through the phenylalanine. Only the CDR3 DNA stays, 42 bases, in frame from base 1. Libraries were made using RACE. These reads were obtained on a NextSeq 500. Library preparation attached unique molecular identifiers to individual cDNA molecules for quantitative, reproducible TCR counting. From each blood RNA sample, both TCR alpha and TCR beta chains were sequenced. Per the source publication's procedure: The median number of TCRs per sample was some 100,000, ranging from about 20,000 to 750,000. V, J and CDR3 annotation of the TCR reads was performed with the Decombinator software suite. For PS versus PT1 abundance plots, all samples were subsampled to the same number of TCRs (28,000). TCRs were defined as expanded if absent before sensitization and observed at least eight times at the 2-week time point. TCRdb reprocessing: public reads trimmed at Q25 with fastp, clones called with MiXCR, in-frame beta chains kept. Rows with a matching CDR3 protein are joined into one entry that keeps the most common DNA and genes. These V and J calls originate from TCRdb's pipeline instead of the authors' own analysis. The sample has around 340,000 distinct CDR3 sequences on record, about 7% of them singletons. Approximately 8.9% of the sample belongs to the ten largest clones.

The sample's time point label, decoded: patch test 1, 2 weeks after DPC sensitization. The treatment or condition label here, explained by the study, means: therapeutic diphenylcyclopropenone sensitization with weekly scalp DPC. Blood at each patch-test visit was drawn before the patch test was applied. Patients were considered eligible if aged 18 to 70, diagnosed with alopecia and deemed suitable for DPC therapy, and patients were excluded if pregnant. Total RNA was isolated from unfractionated whole blood collected in Tempus Blood RNA tubes. This clonotype was seen more than once but under ten times. Its specific antigen is unknown. No base-level quality is on record; no much larger clone is a single base apart.

This sequence originates from a woman aged 18-29 years with alopecia areata. Some clones in this sample may be carry-over from other donors' samples. The material was whole blood, obtained in connection with sensitization to the hapten diphenylcyclopropenone (DPC). The rearrangement joined TRBV7-9 to TRBJ1-4; matching of 6 bases hints at TRBD1 as the D gene. The encoded CDR3 is CASSLDRESEKLFF. The base sequence is TGTGCCAGCAGCTTAGACAGGGAGAGTGAAAAACTGTTTTTT.